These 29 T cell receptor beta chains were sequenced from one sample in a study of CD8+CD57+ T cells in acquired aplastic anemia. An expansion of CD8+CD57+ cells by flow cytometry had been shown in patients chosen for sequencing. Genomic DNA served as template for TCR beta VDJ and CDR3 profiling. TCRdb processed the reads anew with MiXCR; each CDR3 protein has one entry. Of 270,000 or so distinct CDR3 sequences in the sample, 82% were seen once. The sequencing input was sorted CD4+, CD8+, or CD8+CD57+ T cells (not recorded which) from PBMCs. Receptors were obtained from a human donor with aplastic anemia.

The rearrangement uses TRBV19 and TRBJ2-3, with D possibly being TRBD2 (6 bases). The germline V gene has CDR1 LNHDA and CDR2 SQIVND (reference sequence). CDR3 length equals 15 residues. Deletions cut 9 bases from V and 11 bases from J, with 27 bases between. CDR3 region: CASSIAGGVDDEQYF. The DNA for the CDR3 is TGTGCCAGCAGCATCGCTGGCGGGGTCGACGATGAGCAGTATTTT.

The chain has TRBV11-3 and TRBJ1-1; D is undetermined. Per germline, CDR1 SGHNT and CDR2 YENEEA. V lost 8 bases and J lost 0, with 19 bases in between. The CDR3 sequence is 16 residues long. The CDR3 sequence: CASGWSLHVLNTEAFF. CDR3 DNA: TGTGCCAGCGGCTGGAGTCTACACGTCTTGAACACTGAAGCTTTCTTT.

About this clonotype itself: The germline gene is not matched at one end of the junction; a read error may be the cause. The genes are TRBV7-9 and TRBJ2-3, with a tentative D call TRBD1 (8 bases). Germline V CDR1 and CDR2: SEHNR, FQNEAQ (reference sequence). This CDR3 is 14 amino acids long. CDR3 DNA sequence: TGTGCCAGCAGCCTAGCGGACAGGGTGAGGGACAATGAGTTT. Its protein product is CASSLADRVRDNEF. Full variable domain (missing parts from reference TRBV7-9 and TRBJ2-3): DTGVSQNPRHKITKRGQNVTFRCDPISEHNRLYWYRQTLGQGPEFLTYFQNEAQLEKSRLLSDRFSAERPKGSFSTLEIQRTEQGDSAMYLCASSLADRVRDNEFGPGTRLTVL.

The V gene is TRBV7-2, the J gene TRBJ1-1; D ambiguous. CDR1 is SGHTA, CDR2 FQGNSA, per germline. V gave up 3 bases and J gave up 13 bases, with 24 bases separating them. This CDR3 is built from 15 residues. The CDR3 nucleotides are TGTGCCAGCAGCTTCACAGTGATAGATACGCAGTATTTTTTCTTT. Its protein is CASSFTVIDTQYFFF. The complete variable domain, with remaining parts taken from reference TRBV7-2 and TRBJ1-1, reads GAGVSQSPSNKVTEKGKDVELRCDPISGHTALYWYRQSLGQGLEFLIYFQGNSAPDKSGLPSDRFSAERTGGSVSTLTIQRTQQEDSAVYLCASSFTVIDTQYFFFGQGTRLTVV.

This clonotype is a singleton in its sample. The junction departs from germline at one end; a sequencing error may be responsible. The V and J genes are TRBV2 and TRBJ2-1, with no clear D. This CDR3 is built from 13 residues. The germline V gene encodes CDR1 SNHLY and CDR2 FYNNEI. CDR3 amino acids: CASGGGAYNTQFF. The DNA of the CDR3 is TGTGCCAGCGGTGGCGGCGCCTACAATACGCAGTTCTTT.

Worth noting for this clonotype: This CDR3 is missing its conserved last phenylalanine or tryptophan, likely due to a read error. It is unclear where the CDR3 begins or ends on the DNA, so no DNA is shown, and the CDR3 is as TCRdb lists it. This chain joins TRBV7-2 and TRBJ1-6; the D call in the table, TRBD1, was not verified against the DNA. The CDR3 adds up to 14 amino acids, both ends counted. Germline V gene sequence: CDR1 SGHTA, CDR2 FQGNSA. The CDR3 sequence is CASSSDREVSHGYI.

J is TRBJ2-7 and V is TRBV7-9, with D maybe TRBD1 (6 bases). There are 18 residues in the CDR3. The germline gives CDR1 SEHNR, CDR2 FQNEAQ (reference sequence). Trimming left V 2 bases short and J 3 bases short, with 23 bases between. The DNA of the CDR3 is TGTGCCAGCAGCTTACAGGGGCAAGTCACTGAAGCTTTCTACGAGCAGTACGTC. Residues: CASSLQGQVTEAFYEQYV.

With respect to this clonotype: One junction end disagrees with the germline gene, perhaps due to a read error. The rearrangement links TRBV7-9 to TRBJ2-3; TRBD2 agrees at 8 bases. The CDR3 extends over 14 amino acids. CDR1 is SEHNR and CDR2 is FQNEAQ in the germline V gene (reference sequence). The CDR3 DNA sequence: TGTGCCAGCAGCTCGGCGGGGGGTCCAGACACGCCGCTCTTT. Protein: CASSSAGGPDTPLF.

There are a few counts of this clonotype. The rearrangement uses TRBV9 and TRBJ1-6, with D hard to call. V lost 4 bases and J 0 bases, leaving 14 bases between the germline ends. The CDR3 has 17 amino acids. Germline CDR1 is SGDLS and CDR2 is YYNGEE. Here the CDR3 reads CASSSGSRFSYNSPLHF. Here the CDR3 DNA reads TGTGCCAGCAGCTCCGGATCCAGATTCTCCTATAATTCACCCCTCCACTTT.

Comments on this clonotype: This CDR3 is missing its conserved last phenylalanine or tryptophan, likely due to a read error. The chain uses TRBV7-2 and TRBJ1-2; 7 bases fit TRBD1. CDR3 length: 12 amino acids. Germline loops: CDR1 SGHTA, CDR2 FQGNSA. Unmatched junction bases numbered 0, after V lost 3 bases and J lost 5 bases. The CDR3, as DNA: TGTGCCAGCAGCTTGACAGGGTATGGCTACACCTAC. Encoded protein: CASSLTGYGYTY.

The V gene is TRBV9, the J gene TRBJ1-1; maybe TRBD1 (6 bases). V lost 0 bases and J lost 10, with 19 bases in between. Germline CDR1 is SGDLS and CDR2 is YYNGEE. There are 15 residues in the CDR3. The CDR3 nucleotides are TGTGCCAGCAGCGTAGCAGGACAGAGCACAGATACAGCTTTCTTT. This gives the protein CASSVAGQSTDTAFF.

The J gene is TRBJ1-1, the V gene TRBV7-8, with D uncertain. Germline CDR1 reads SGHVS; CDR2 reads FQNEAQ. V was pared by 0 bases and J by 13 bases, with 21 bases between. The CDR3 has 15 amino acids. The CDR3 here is CASSLARAPDTQDFF. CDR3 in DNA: TGTGCCAGCAGCTTAGCGCGGGCTCCCGATACGCAGGATTTCTTT.

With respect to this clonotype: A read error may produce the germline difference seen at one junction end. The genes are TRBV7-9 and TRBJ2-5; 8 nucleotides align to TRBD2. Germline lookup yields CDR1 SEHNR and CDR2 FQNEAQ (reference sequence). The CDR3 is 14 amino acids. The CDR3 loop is CACRVEACGGTQDF. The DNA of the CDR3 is TGTGCCTGCAGGGTAGAAGCGTGCGGGGGGACCCAGGACTTC.

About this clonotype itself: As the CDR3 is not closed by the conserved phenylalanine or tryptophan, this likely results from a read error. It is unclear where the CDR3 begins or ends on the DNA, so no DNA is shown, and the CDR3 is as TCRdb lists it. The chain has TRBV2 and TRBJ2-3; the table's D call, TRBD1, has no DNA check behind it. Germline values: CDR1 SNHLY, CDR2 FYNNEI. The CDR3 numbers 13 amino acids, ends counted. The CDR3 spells CASGDGGTDTQKV.

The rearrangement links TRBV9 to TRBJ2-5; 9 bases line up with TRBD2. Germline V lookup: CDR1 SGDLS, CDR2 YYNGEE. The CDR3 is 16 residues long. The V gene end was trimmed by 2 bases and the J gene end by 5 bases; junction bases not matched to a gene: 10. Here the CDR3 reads CASSVWEGLAGETQYF. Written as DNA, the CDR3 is TGTGCCAGCAGCGTGTGGGAGGGACTAGCAGGCGAGACCCAGTACTTC.

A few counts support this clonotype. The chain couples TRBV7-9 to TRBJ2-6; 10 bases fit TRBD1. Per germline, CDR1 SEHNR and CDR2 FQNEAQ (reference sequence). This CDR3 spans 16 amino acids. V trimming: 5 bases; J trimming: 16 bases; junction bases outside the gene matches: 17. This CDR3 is CASSPGTGDHTDTLTF. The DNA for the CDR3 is TGTGCCAGCAGCCCCGGGACAGGGGATCACACAGATACGCTGACTTTC.

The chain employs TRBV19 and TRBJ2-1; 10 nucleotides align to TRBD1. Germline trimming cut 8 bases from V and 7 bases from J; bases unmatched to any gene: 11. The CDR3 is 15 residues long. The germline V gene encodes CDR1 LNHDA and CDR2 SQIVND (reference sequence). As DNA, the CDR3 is TGTGCCAGTCTTCCGGGACAGGGGATGGCTAATGAGCAGTTCTTC. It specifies CASLPGQGMANEQFF.

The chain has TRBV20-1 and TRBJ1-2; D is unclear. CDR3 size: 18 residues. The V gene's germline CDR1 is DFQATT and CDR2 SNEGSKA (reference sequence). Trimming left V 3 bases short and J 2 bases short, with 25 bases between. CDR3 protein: CSASPSLVPLGPNYGYTF. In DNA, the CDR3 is TGCAGTGCTAGCCCGTCCTTGGTCCCCCTCGGCCCGAACTATGGCTACACCTTC.

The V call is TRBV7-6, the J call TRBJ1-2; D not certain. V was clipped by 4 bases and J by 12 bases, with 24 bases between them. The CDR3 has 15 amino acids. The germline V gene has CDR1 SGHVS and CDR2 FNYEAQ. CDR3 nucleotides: TGTGCCAGCAGCTCGAACAGATTACTTTCACCCCTCCACACCTTC. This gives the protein CASSSNRLLSPLHTF.

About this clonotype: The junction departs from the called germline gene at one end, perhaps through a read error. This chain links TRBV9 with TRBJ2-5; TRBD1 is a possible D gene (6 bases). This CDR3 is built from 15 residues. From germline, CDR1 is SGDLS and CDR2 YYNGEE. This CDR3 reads CASSVAHGTQGTQYF. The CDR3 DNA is TGTGCCAGCAGCGTAGCCCACGGGACACAAGGGACCCAGTACTTC.

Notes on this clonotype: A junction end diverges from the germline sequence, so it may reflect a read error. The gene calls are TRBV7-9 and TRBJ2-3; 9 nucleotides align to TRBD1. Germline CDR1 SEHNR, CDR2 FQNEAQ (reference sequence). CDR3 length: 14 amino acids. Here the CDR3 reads CASSGAQGAHETQF. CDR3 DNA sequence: TGTGCCAGCAGCGGCGCACAGGGGGCCCATGAGACCCAGTTT.

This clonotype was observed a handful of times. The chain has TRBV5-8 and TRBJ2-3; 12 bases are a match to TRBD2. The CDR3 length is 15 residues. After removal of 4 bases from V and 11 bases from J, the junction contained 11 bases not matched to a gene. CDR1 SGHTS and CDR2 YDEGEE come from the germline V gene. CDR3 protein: CASSLAGGAYNEQYF. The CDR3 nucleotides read TGTGCCAGCAGCCTAGCGGGAGGGGCCTACAATGAGCAGTATTTT.

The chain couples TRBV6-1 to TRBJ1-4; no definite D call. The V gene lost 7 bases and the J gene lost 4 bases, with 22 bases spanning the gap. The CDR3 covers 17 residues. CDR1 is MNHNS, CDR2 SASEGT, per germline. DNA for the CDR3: TGTGCCAGCAAGTTGTCTTCAGGAGAACAAATTAATGAAAAACTGTTTTTT. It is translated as CASKLSSGEQINEKLFF.

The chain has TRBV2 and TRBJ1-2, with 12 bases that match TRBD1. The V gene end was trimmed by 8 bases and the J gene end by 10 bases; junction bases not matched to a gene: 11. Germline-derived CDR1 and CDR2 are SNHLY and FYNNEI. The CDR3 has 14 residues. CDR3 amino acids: CASFRDRGHGDYTF. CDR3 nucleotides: TGTGCCAGCTTCCGGGACAGGGGGCACGGTGACTACACCTTC.

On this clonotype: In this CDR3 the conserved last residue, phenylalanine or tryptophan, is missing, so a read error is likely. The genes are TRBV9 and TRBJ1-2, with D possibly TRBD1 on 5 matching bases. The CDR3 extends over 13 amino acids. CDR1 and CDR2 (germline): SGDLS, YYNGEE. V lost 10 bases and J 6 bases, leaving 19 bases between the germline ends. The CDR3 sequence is CAATRGGTDGYTV. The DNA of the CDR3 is TGTGCCGCCACGCGGGGGGGGACCGATGGCTACACCGTC.

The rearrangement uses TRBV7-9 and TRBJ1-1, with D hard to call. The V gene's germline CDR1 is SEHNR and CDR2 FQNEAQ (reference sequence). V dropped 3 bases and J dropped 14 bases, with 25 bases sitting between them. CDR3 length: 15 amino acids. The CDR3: CASSFQRSGSTEEFF. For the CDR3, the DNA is TGTGCCAGCAGCTTTCAAAGGAGCGGGAGCACTGAAGAGTTCTTT.

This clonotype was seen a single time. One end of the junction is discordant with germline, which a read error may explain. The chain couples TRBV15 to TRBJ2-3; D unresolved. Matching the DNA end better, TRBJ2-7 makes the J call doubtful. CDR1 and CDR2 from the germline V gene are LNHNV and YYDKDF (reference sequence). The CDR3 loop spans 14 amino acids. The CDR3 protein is CASSIAASQDTQYF. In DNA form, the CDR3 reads TGTGCCAGCAGCATAGCCGCCAGCCAAGATACGCAGTACTTC.

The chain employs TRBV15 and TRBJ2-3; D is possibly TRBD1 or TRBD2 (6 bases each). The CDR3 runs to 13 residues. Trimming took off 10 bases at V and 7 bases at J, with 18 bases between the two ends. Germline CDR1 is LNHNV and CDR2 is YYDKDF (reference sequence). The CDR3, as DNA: TGTGCCAGCGGCGACGGGGGCAGCCATACGCAGTATTTT. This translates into CASGDGGSHTQYF.

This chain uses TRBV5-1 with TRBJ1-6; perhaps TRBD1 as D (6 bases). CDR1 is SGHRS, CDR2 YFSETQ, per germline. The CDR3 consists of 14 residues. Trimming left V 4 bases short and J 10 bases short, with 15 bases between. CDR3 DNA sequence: TGCGCCAGCAGCGGGGGCGGAAGGGACTCACCCCTCCACTTT. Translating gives CASSGGGRDSPLHF.